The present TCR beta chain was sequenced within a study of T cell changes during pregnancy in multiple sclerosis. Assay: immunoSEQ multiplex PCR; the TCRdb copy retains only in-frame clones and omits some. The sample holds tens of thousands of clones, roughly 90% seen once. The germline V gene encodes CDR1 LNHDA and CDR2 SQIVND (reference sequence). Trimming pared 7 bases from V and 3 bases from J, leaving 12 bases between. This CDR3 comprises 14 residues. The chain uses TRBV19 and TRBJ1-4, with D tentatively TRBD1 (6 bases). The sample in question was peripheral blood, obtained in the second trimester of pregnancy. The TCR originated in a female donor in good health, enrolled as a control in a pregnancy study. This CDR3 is CASTTTGSNEKLFF. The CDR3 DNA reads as TGTGCCAGTACGACTACAGGGTCTAATGAAAAACTGTTTTTT. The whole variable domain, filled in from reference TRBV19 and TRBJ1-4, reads DGGITQSPKYLFRKEGQNVTLSCEQNLNHDAMYWYRQDPGQGLRLIYYSQIVNDFQKGDIAEGYSVSREKKESFPLTVTSAQKNPTAFYLCASTTTGSNEKLFFGSGTQLSVL.